The 10 T cell receptor beta chains presented below share a single source sample, sequenced in a study of T cell responses to AZD1222 COVID-19 vaccine. Produced via immunoSEQ multiplex PCR; TCRdb's table is partial and in-frame only. The sample records about 73,000 clones, 89% being singletons. The source was peripheral blood, collected 28 days after the second AZD1222 dose. Receptors originate from an adult who received the AZD1222 COVID-19 vaccine.

The CDR3 loop reads CASSLTGTGITDTQYF. The CDR3 nucleotides read TGTGCCAGCAGCTTAACCGGGACAGGGATTACAGATACGCAGTATTTT. The V gene is TRBV7-3, the J gene TRBJ2-3; TRBD1 aligns across 9 bases. CDR1 and CDR2 from the germline V gene are SGHTA and FQGTGA. The CDR3 sequence is 16 residues long. The V and J ends lost 0 bases and 3 bases, in that order; junction bases with no gene match: 4.

This clone was counted once. The chain links TRBV24-1 to TRBJ2-2; 9 bases align to TRBD1. The CDR3 extends over 15 amino acids. The germline V gene has CDR1 KGHDR and CDR2 SFDVKD. The V segment lost 3 bases and the J segment 6 bases; nucleotides outside the gene matches: 4. The CDR3 reads CATSDGGQGAGELFF. CDR3 DNA sequence: TGTGCCACCAGTGATGGGGGACAGGGCGCCGGGGAGCTGTTTTTT.

This chain links TRBV5-1 with TRBJ2-1, with unresolved D. The CDR3 is made up of 13 amino acids. Germline-derived CDR1 and CDR2 are SGHRS and YFSETQ. V lost 1 base to trimming and J lost 3 bases, with 5 bases between them. CDR3 sequence: CASSLRVYNEQFF. DNA for the CDR3: TGCGCCAGCAGCTTGCGTGTCTACAATGAGCAGTTCTTC. The whole variable domain, filled in from reference TRBV5-1 and TRBJ2-1, reads KAGVTQTPRYLIKTRGQQVTLSCSPISGHRSVSWYQQTPGQGLQFLFEYFSETQRNKGNFPGRFSGRQFSNSRSEMNVSTLELGDSALYLCASSLRVYNEQFFGPGTRLTVL.

The gene calls are TRBV19 and TRBJ2-1; D may be TRBD1 (6 bases). The CDR3 has 16 amino acids. V dropped 8 bases and J dropped 7 bases, with 24 bases sitting between them. The germline CDR1 and CDR2 sequences are LNHDA and SQIVND (reference sequence). CDR3 amino acids: CASAPKGRGWRNEQFF. The CDR3, as DNA: TGTGCCAGTGCCCCCAAGGGCAGGGGATGGAGAAATGAGCAGTTCTTC. The full variable domain, completed using reference TRBV19 and TRBJ2-1, is DGGITQSPKYLFRKEGQNVTLSCEQNLNHDAMYWYRQDPGQGLRLIYYSQIVNDFQKGDIAEGYSVSREKKESFPLTVTSAQKNPTAFYLCASAPKGRGWRNEQFFGPGTRLTVL.

The chain joins TRBV19 to TRBJ2-3; 9 bases map to TRBD2. CDR1 is LNHDA and CDR2 is SQIVND in the germline V gene (reference sequence). After removal of 5 bases from V and 2 bases from J, the junction contained 14 bases not matched to a gene. The CDR3 has 18 amino acids. The CDR3 DNA reads as TGTGCCAGTAGTTCACGACCTATATTAGCGGGAGCCACAGATACGCAGTATTTT. Translation gives CASSSRPILAGATDTQYF.

The chain recombines TRBV6-1 with TRBJ2-7; no firm D call. Germline V gene lookup returns CDR1 MNHNS and CDR2 SASEGT. The V end was cut by 1 base, the J end by 4 bases, with 8 bases between. The length of the CDR3 is 13 residues. Here the CDR3 reads CASSEGPLYEQYV. The CDR3 DNA reads TGTGCCAGCAGTGAAGGGCCCCTATACGAGCAGTACGTC.

The chain recombines TRBV30 with TRBJ1-3; possible D gene TRBD1, 5 bases. The CDR3 totals 16 residues. Germline V gene sequence: CDR1 GTSNPN, CDR2 SVGIG (reference sequence). Trimming left V 0 bases short and J 3 bases short, with 15 bases between. The CDR3 DNA sequence: TGTGCCTGGAGTGTAGGGGCAGGGCTGCGTGGAAACACCATATATTTT. Its translation: CAWSVGAGLRGNTIYF.

V usage is TRBV19 and J usage is TRBJ2-1; D possibly corresponds to TRBD1 (7 bases). The CDR3 runs to 15 residues. In germline, CDR1 is LNHDA, CDR2 SQIVND (reference sequence). V lost 3 bases, J lost 8 bases, and 17 bases lay in between. DNA for the CDR3: TGTGCCAGTAGTATCGGACAGGCCGGGGGCCATGAGCAGTTCTTC. Protein sequence: CASSIGQAGGHEQFF.

This chain links TRBV5-6 with TRBJ1-2, with D tentatively TRBD1 (5 bases). Germline CDR1 SGHDT, CDR2 YYEEEE. Trimming left V 2 bases short and J 4 bases short, with 9 bases between. The CDR3 has 13 residues. This CDR3 reads CASSLPGTYGYTF. The CDR3 bases are TGTGCCAGCAGCTTACCAGGGACCTATGGCTACACCTTC. Drawing the rest from reference TRBV5-6 and TRBJ1-2, the complete variable domain is DAGVTQSPTHLIKTRGQQVTLRCSPKSGHDTVSWYQQALGQGPQFIFQYYEEEERQRGNFPDRFSGHQFPNYSSELNVNALLLGDSALYLCASSLPGTYGYTFGSGTRLTVV.

The J gene is TRBJ1-1, the V gene TRBV2; D is undetermined. The CDR3 is 10 residues long. Germline V gene lookup returns CDR1 SNHLY and CDR2 FYNNEI. V shed 7 bases and J shed 8 bases, with 8 bases lying between them. The CDR3 reads CASIVGEAFF. The CDR3 coding sequence is TGTGCCAGCATTGTAGGGGAAGCTTTCTTT. The full variable domain, completed using reference TRBV2 and TRBJ1-1, is EPEVTQTPSHQVTQMGQEVILRCVPISNHLYFYWYRQILGQKVEFLVSFYNNEISEKSEIFDDQFSVERPDGSNFTLKIRSTKLEDSAMYFCASIVGEAFFGQGTRLTVV.